What follows are 23 T cell receptor beta chains derived from one specimen sequenced in a study of blood T cell repertoires in COVID-19. Profiling relied on immunoSEQ multiplex PCR, and the TCRdb table lists in-frame clones only, not all of them. Among about 230,000 clones listed, approximately 82% were seen once. The sample comprised peripheral blood. Receptors originate from a woman aged 40 to 50 who had recovered from COVID-19.

There are a few counts of this clone. J is TRBJ1-4 and V is TRBV25-1; 7 bases line up with TRBD1. J was trimmed by 2 bases and V by 4 bases; bases with no gene match: 4. The CDR3 covers 15 residues. Germline V gene sequence: CDR1 MGHDK, CDR2 SYGVNS. For the CDR3, the DNA is TGTGCCAGCAGTGCCACAGGGGCCACTAATGAAAAACTGTTTTTT. Amino acids: CASSATGATNEKLFF.

The chain joins TRBV19 to TRBJ1-4; TRBD1 might be the D (5 bases). The CDR3 has 15 amino acids. The germline V and J ends were trimmed by 6 bases and 4 bases, with 15 bases remaining between them. In germline, CDR1 is LNHDA, CDR2 SQIVND (reference sequence). CDR3 sequence: CASRRQNRDNEKLFF. In DNA form, the CDR3 reads TGTGCCAGTAGGAGACAGAACAGAGATAATGAAAAACTGTTTTTT.

The chain recombines TRBV11-3 with TRBJ2-1; D may be TRBD1 (6 bases). The germline gives CDR1 SGHNT, CDR2 YENEEA. The CDR3 consists of 18 residues. V was pared by 0 bases and J by 7 bases, with 22 bases between. The CDR3 region is CASSLEALQQGRGNEQFF. The DNA of the CDR3 is TGTGCCAGCAGCTTAGAGGCCCTCCAGCAGGGGCGAGGAAATGAGCAGTTCTTC.

The chain uses TRBV9 and TRBJ1-2; D is perhaps TRBD1 (6 bases). The CDR3 sequence is 15 residues long. Germline CDR1 is SGDLS and CDR2 is YYNGEE. V was cut by 0 bases and J by 4 bases, with 13 bases left in between. The DNA for the CDR3 is TGTGCCAGCAGCGTAGCTCTACAGGGCCCCTATGGCTACACCTTC. The encoded protein is CASSVALQGPYGYTF.

The chain is built from TRBV4-3 and TRBJ1-6, with 8 bases fitting TRBD1. V shed 4 bases, J shed 10 bases, and the junction held 9 bases outside the gene matches. This CDR3 region has 15 residues. The germline gives CDR1 LGHNA, CDR2 YSLEER. The CDR3 bases are TGCGCCAGCAGCCTTTATCAGGGGGCCGAATCACCCCTCCACTTT. Encoded protein: CASSLYQGAESPLHF.

This clone was detected many times. The chain carries TRBV10-3 and TRBJ1-2, with 7 nucleotides matching TRBD1. Germline lookup yields CDR1 ENHRY and CDR2 SYGVKD. The CDR3 is 12 residues long. With 1 base clipped from V and 14 bases from J, the junction kept 7 bases outside the gene matches. The DNA of the CDR3 is TGTGCCATCAGTGAGTTGGGGACAGCCAAGACCTTC. This sequence encodes CAISELGTAKTF.

This clone appeared once. The chain is built from TRBV18 and TRBJ2-1; 9 bases align to TRBD2. The V gene end was trimmed by 7 bases and the J gene end by 8 bases; junction bases not matched to a gene: 9. Germline-derived CDR1 and CDR2 are KGHSH and LQKENI. The CDR3 extends over 14 amino acids. In DNA, the CDR3 is TGTGCCAGCTATTGGACTAGCGTTGTTGATGAGCAGTTCTTC. Translating gives CASYWTSVVDEQFF.

The chain carries TRBV10-3 and TRBJ1-1; D not resolved. The V end lost 7 bases, the J end lost 11 bases, and 14 bases lay between the germline ends. The CDR3 covers 11 residues. Germline CDR1 is ENHRY and CDR2 is SYGVKD. CDR3 loop: CAIKTEGEAFF. The CDR3 nucleotides read TGTGCCATCAAGACTGAGGGTGAGGCTTTCTTT.

This clone was recorded only once. The rearrangement joins TRBV5-4 to TRBJ1-1; tentatively, D is TRBD1 (5 bases). Germline-derived CDR1 and CDR2 are SGHNT and YYREEE (reference sequence). CDR3 length equals 17 residues. V lost 3 bases and J 1 base, leaving 19 bases between the germline ends. In DNA form, the CDR3 reads TGTGCCAGCAGCTCCCAACCAAGCCGGACATCGAACACTGAAGCTTTCTTT. Amino acids: CASSSQPSRTSNTEAFF.

The chain couples TRBV27 to TRBJ2-5, with D possibly TRBD2 on 6 matching bases. Germline V CDR1 and CDR2: MNHEY, SMNVEV (reference sequence). V dropped 6 bases and J dropped 1 base, with 21 bases sitting between them. The length of the CDR3 is 17 residues. The CDR3, as DNA: TGTGCCAGCAGGCGGGGAGACTCTTCCGGGGGCCAAGAGACCCAGTACTTC. Its translation: CASRRGDSSGGQETQYF.

The V and J genes are TRBV6-5 and TRBJ2-1, with 8 bases fitting TRBD1. This CDR3 is built from 14 residues. Germline trimming cut 6 bases from V and 4 bases from J; bases unmatched to any gene: 5. Looked up from germline, CDR1 is MNHEY and CDR2 is SVGAGI. CDR3 residues: CASRSGTGYNEQFF. As DNA, the CDR3 is TGTGCCAGCAGATCCGGGACAGGTTACAATGAGCAGTTCTTC.

This clone was observed a single time. The CDR3 DNA reads TGTGCCAGCCTTCACACCATATATTTT. Residues: CASLHTIYF. The chain has TRBV12-1 and TRBJ1-3. TRBV12-1 is given as a pseudogene. There are 9 residues in the CDR3.

The rearrangement links TRBV3-1 (or the pseudogene TRBV3-2) to TRBJ1-1; the D gene is possibly TRBD1 (6 bases). Per germline, CDR1 LGHDT and CDR2 YNNKEL (reference sequence). V shed 3 bases and J shed 1 base, with 12 bases lying between them. CDR3 length: 15 residues. This CDR3 is CASSHWADRNTEAFF. CDR3 DNA: TGTGCCAGCAGCCATTGGGCGGACAGGAACACTGAAGCTTTCTTT.

The chain joins TRBV7-3 to TRBJ1-3, with 7 bases identical to TRBD1. V trimming: 4 bases; J trimming: 4 bases; junction bases outside the gene matches: 4. CDR3 length: 14 residues. From germline, CDR1 is SGHTA and CDR2 FQGTGA. The CDR3 loop is CASSSGQPGNTIYF. The CDR3 nucleotides are TGTGCCAGCAGCTCGGGACAGCCAGGAAACACCATATATTTT.

The CDR3 nucleotides read TGTGCCAGTATTCCGACAACCGGGACAGGGGCCACGAACACTGAAGCTTTCTTT. Its protein product is CASIPTTGTGATNTEAFF. The V call is TRBV19, the J call TRBJ1-1; 10 bases align to TRBD1. Looked up from germline, CDR1 is LNHDA and CDR2 is SQIVND (reference sequence). CDR3 length: 18 amino acids. The V and J ends lost 7 bases and 1 base, in that order; junction bases with no gene match: 15.

CDR3 amino acids: CASSHWQGTSEAFF. CDR3 coding DNA: TGTGCCAGTAGTCACTGGCAGGGGACCTCTGAAGCTTTCTTT. V usage is TRBV19 and J usage is TRBJ1-1, with D perhaps matching TRBD1 (6 bases). CDR1 and CDR2 (germline): LNHDA, SQIVND (reference sequence). This CDR3 region has 14 residues. V was clipped by 5 bases and J by 6 bases, with 16 bases between them.

The CDR3 spells CASTPRQGATEAFF. The DNA of the CDR3 is TGTGCCAGCACGCCTCGACAGGGGGCTACTGAAGCTTTCTTT. V and J are TRBV7-2 and TRBJ1-1; TRBD1 matches at 10 bases. J gave up 5 bases and V 7 bases, and 7 bases lay outside the gene matches. Germline-derived CDR1 and CDR2 are SGHTA and FQGNSA. This CDR3 spans 14 amino acids.

Details on this clone: At one boundary the junction diverges from the germline segment, which might be a read error. The gene calls are TRBV10-3 and TRBJ1-2; weak D call: TRBD1 (5 bases). The germline CDR1 and CDR2 sequences are ENHRY and SYGVKD. This CDR3 has 15 residues. The DNA of the CDR3 is TGTGCCATCAGTGAGACTCAGGGAACTAAATATGGCTACACCTTC. Translating gives CAISETQGTKYGYTF.

This clone was observed once. A junction end diverges from the germline sequence, so it may reflect a read error. The chain couples TRBV24-1 to TRBJ2-7, with 7 bases matching TRBD1. This CDR3 has 15 residues. Germline CDR1 and CDR2: KGHDR and SFDVKD. As DNA, the CDR3 is TGTGCCATCAGTGATTGGGGACAGATTATCTACGAGCAGTACTTC. This encodes CAISDWGQIIYEQYF.

The J gene is TRBJ1-3, the V gene TRBV18; maybe TRBD1 (5 bases). Trimming removed 0 bases at V and 4 bases at J, with 13 bases between. Germline CDR1 and CDR2: KGHSH and LQKENI. There are 16 residues in the CDR3. Written as DNA, the CDR3 is TGTGCCAGCTCACCACCGAACTCAGGGTACGGAAACACCATATATTTT. Residues: CASSPPNSGYGNTIYF.

The chain joins TRBV10-3 to TRBJ1-6; D might be TRBD1 (6 bases). Germline V gene lookup returns CDR1 ENHRY and CDR2 SYGVKD. The CDR3 runs to 18 residues. With 0 bases removed from V and 11 bases from J, the gap between germline ends came to 23 bases. The chain's CDR3 is CAISESRIYRESTAPLHF. The DNA of the CDR3 is TGTGCCATCAGTGAGTCGAGAATCTACAGGGAGAGCACGGCACCCCTCCACTTT.

The V call is TRBV6-5, the J call TRBJ2-3; D perhaps matches TRBD2 (6 bases). Germline lookup yields CDR1 MNHEY and CDR2 SVGAGI. This CDR3 contains 15 residues. Trimming took 8 bases from V and 6 from J, leaving 21 bases between them. The CDR3 loop is CASGIASARGDTQYF. CDR3 DNA: TGTGCCAGCGGCATAGCTAGTGCCCGGGGGGATACGCAGTATTTT.

This chain joins TRBV7-2 and TRBJ1-5; D is undetermined. Germline assignment: CDR1 SGHTA and CDR2 FQGNSA. This CDR3 has 15 amino acids. The V and J ends lost 5 bases and 3 bases respectively, with 14 bases between them. CDR3 nucleotide sequence: TGTGCCAGCAGCCTCTTACCGGGAAACAATCAGCCCCAGCATTTT. Protein product: CASSLLPGNNQPQHF.